Listed here is a single T cell receptor (beta chain). Sequencing used immunoSEQ multiplex PCR; TCRdb keeps in-frame clones, though not all of them. The profile shows 35,000 to 50,000 clones, just under 95% of them singletons. The data originate from a study of T cell changes during pregnancy in multiple sclerosis. The V and J ends lost 5 bases and 2 bases respectively, with 23 bases between them. This CDR3 spans 18 amino acids. The source was CD4+ T cells from peripheral blood mononuclear cells, collected in the first trimester of pregnancy. The chain has TRBV6-7 and TRBJ2-3; maybe TRBD2 (7 bases). TRBV6-7 is an ORF for which the function is uncertain. This TCR was recovered from a female donor with multiple sclerosis, enrolled in a pregnancy study. Written as DNA, the CDR3 is TGTGCCAGCAGTGACCACCCCCGGGGGCGGGAGATCACAGATACGCAGTATTTT. Translation: CASSDHPRGREITDTQYF.